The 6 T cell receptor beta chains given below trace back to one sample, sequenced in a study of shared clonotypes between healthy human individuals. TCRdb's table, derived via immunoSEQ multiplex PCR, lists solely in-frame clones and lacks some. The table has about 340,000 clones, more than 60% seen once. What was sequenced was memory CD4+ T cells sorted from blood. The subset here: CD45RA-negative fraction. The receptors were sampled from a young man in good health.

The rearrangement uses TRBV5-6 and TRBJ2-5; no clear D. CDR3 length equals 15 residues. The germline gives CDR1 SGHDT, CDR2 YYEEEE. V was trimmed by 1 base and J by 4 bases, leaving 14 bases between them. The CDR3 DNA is TGTGCCAGCAGCTTGCGCGTTGCCCTTATAGAGACCCAGTACTTC. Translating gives CASSLRVALIETQYF. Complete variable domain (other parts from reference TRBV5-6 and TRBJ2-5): DAGVTQSPTHLIKTRGQQVTLRCSPKSGHDTVSWYQQALGQGPQFIFQYYEEEERQRGNFPDRFSGHQFPNYSSELNVNALLLGDSALYLCASSLRVALIETQYFGPGTRLLVL.

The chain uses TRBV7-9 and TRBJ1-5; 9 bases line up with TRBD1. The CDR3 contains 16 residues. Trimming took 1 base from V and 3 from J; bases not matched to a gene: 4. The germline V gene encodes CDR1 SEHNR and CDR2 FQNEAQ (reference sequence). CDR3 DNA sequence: TGTGCCAGCAGCTTAGGACAGGGGGGGCCCAATCAGCCCCAGCATTTT. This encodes CASSLGQGGPNQPQHF.

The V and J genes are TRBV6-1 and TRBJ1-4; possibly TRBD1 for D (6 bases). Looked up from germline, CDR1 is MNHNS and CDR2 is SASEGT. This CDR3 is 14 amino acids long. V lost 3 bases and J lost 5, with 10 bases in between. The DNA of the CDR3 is TGTGCCAGCAGTGAGGGGGCTTTGAATGAAAAACTGTTTTTT. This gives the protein CASSEGALNEKLFF.

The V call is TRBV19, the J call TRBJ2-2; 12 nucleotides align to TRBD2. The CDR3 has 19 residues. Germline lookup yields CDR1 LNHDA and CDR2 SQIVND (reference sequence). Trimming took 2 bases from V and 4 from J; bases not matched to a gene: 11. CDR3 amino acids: CASSIWSSGRVKGTGELFF. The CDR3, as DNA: TGTGCCAGTAGTATATGGTCTAGCGGGAGGGTAAAGGGCACCGGGGAGCTGTTTTTT.

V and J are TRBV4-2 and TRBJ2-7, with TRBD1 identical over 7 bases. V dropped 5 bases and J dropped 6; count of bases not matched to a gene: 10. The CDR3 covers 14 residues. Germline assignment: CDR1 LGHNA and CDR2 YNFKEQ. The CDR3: CASSSGDRDREQYF. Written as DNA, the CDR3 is TGTGCCAGCAGCAGCGGTGACAGGGATCGCGAGCAGTACTTC.

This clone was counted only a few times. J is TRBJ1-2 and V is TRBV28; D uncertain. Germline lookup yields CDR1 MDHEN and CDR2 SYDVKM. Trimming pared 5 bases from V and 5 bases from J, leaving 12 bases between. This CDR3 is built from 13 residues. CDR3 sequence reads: CASSETTAYGYTF. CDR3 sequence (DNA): TGTGCCAGCAGTGAAACCACAGCATATGGCTACACCTTC.